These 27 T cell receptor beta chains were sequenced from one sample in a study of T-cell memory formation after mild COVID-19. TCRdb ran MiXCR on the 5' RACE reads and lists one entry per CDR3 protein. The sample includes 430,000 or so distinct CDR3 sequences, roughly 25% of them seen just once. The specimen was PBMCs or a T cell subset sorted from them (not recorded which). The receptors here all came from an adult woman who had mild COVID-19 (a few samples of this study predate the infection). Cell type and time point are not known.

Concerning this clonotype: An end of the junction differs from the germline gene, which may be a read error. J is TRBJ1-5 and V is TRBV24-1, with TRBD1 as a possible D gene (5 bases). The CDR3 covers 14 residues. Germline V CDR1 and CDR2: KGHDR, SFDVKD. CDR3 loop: CANSPGRSNQPQHF. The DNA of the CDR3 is TGTGCCAACAGTCCAGGGAGGAGCAATCAGCCCCAGCATTTT.

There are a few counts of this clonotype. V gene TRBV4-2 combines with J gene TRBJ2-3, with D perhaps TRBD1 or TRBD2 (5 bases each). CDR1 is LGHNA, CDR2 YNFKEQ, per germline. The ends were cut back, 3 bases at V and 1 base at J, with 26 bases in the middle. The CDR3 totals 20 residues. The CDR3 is CASSQSPSSLVRGRTDTQYF. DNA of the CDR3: TGTGCCAGCAGCCAGTCGCCATCCTCTTTGGTGAGGGGACGCACAGATACGCAGTATTTT.

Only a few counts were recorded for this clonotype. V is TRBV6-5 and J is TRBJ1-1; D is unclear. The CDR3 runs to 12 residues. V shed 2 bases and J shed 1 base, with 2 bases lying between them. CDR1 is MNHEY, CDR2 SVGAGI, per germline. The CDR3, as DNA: TGTGCCAGCAGTTACAGGAACACTGAAGCTTTCTTT. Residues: CASSYRNTEAFF.

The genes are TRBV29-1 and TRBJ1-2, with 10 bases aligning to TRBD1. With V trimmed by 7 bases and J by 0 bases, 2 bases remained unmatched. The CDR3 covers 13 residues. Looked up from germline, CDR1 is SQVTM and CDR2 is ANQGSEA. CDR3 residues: CSGGQGTNYGYTF. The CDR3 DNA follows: TGCAGCGGGGGACAGGGGACTAACTATGGCTACACCTTC.

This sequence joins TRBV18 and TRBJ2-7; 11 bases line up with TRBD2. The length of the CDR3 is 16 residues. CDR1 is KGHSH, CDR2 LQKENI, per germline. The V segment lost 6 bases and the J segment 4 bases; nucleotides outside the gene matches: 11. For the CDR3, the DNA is TGTGCCAGCTCCCACTTAACACTAGCGGGAGAGTACGAGCAGTACTTC. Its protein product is CASSHLTLAGEYEQYF.

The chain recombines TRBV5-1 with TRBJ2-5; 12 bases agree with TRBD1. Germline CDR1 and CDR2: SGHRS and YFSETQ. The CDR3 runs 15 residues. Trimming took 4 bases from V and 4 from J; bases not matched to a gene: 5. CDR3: CASSRGTGGAETQYF. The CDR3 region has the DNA TGCGCCAGCAGCAGAGGGACAGGGGGCGCAGAGACCCAGTACTTC.

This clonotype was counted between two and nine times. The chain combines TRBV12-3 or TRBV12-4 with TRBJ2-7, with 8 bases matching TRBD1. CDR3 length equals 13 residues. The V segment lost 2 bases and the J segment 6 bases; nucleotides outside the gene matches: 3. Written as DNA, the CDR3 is TGTGCCAGCAGTTTACAGGACAGGGCCGAGCAGTACTTC. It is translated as CASSLQDRAEQYF.

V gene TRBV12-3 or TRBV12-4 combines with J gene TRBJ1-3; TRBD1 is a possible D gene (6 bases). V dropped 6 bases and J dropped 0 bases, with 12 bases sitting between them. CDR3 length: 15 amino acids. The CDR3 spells CASRTDRRSGNTIYF. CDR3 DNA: TGTGCCAGCAGGACGGACAGACGCTCTGGAAACACCATATATTTT.

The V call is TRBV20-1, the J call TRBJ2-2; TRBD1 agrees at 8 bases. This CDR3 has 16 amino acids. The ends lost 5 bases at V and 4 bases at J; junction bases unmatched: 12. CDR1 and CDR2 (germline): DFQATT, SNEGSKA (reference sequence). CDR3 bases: TGCAGTGCTCCCCGTCCCGGGACAGGACTCACCGGGGAGCTGTTTTTT. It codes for CSAPRPGTGLTGELFF.

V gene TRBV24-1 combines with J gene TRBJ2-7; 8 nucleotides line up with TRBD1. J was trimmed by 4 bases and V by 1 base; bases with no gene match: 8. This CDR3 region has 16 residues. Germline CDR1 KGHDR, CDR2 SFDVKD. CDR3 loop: CATSDFVAGGKYEQYF. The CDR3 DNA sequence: TGTGCCACCAGTGATTTCGTGGCAGGGGGCAAGTACGAGCAGTACTTC.

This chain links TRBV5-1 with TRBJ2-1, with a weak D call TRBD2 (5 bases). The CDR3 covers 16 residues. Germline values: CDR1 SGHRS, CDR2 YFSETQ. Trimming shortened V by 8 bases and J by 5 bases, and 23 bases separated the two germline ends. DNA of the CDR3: TGCGCCAGTCACCTCGGACTCGTCACTCAGGACAATGAGCAGTTCTTC. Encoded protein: CASHLGLVTQDNEQFF.

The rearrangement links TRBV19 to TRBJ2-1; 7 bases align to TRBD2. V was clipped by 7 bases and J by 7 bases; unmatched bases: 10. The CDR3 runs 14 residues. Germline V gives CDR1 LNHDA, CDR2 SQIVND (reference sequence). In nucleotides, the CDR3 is TGTGCCAGTACGGACGGGAGGACTCGGAATGAGCAGTTCTTC. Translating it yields CASTDGRTRNEQFF.

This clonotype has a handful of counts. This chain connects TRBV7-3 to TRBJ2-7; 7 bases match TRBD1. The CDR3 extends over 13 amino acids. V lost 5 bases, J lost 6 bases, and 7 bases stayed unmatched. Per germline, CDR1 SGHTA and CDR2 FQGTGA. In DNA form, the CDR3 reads TGTGCCAGCAGCCCTGACAGGGTCGGCGAGCAGTACTTC. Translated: CASSPDRVGEQYF.

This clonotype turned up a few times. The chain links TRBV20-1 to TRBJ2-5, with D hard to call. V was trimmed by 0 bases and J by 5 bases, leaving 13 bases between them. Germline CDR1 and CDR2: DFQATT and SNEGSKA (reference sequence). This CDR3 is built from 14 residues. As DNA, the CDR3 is TGCAGTGCTAGAGATCTTGGCGATGTGGAGACCCAGTACTTC. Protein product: CSARDLGDVETQYF.

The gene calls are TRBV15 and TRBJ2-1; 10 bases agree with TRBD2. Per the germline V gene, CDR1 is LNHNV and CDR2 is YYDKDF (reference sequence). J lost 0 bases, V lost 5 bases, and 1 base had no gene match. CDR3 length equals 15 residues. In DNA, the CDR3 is TGTGCCACCAGCGAGCGGGGGGGCTCCTACAATGAGCAGTTCTTC. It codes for CATSERGGSYNEQFF.

For the CDR3, the DNA is TGTGCCAGCAGCTTAGCCAACGTGGGGACGGCGAACACTGAAGCTTTCTTT. Its protein product is CASSLANVGTANTEAFF. The gene calls are TRBV7-9 and TRBJ1-1, with D perhaps TRBD1 (5 bases). This CDR3 region has 17 residues. Germline V gene sequence: CDR1 SEHNR, CDR2 FQNEAQ (reference sequence). The ends were cut back, 0 bases at V and 1 base at J, with 15 bases in the middle.

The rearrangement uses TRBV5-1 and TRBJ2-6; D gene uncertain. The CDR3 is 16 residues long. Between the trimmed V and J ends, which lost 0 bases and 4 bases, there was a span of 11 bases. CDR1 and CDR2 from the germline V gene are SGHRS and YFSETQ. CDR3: CASSLEVRTGANVLTF. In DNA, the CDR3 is TGCGCCAGCAGCTTGGAAGTCCGGACCGGGGCCAACGTCCTGACTTTC.

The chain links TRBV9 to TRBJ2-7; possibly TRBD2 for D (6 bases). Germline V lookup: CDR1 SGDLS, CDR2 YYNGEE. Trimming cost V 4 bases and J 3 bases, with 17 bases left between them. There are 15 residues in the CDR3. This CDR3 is CASSLLGGDHYEQYF. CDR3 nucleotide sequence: TGTGCCAGCAGCTTACTGGGGGGAGACCACTACGAGCAGTACTTC.

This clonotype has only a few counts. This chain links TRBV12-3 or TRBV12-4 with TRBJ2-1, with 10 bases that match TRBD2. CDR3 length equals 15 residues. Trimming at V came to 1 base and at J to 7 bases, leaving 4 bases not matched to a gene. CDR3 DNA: TGTGCCAGCAGTTTAGAAGCGGGGGGGCATAATGAGCAGTTCTTC. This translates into CASSLEAGGHNEQFF.

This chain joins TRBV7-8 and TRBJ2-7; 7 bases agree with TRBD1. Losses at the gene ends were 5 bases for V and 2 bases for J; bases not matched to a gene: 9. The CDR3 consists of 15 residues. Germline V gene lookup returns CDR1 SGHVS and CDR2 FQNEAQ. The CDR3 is CASSLLPGTAYEQYF. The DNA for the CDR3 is TGTGCCAGCAGCCTCCTCCCCGGGACAGCCTACGAGCAGTACTTC. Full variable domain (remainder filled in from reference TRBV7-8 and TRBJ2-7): GAGVSQSPRYKVAKRGQDVALRCDPISGHVSLFWYQQALGQGPEFLTYFQNEAQLDKSGLPSDRFFAERPEGSVSTLKIQRTQQEDSAVYLCASSLLPGTAYEQYFGPGTRLTVT.

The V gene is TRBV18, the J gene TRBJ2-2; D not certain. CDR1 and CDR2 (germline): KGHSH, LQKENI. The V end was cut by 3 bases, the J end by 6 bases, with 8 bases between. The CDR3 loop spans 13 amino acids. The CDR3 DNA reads TGTGCCAGCTCACCTGGAAGGGCCGGGGAGCTGTTTTTT. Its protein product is CASSPGRAGELFF.

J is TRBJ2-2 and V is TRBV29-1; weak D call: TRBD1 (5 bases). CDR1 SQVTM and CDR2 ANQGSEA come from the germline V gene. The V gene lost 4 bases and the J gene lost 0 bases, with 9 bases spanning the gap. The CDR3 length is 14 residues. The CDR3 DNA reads TGCAGCGTTGCTGGACAAGCGAACACCGGGGAGCTGTTTTTT. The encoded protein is CSVAGQANTGELFF.

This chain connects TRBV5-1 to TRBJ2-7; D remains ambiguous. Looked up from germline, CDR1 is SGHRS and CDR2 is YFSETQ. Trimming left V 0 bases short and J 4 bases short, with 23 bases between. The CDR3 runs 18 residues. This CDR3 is CASSLGLSTALLVYEQYF. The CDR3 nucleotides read TGCGCCAGCAGCTTGGGTCTAAGTACAGCCCTGTTAGTATACGAGCAGTACTTC.

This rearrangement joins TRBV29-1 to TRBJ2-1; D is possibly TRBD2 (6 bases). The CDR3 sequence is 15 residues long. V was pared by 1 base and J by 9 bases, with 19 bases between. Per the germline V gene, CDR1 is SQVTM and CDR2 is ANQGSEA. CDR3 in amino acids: CSVEAVGSRGGEQFF. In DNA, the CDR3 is TGCAGCGTTGAAGCGGTCGGGTCTAGGGGAGGTGAGCAGTTCTTC.

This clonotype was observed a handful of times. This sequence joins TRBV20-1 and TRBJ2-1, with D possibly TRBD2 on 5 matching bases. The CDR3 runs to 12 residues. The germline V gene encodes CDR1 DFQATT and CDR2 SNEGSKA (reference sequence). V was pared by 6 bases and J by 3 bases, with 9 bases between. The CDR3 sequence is CSAPGIYNEQFF. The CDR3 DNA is TGCAGTGCCCCCGGGATCTACAATGAGCAGTTCTTC.

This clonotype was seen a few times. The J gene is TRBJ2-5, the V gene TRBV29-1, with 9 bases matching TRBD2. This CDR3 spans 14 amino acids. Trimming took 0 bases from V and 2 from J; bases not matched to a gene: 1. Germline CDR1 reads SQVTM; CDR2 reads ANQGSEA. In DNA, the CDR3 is TGCAGCGTTGAAGAGGCGGGAGGGCAAGAGACCCAGTACTTC. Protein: CSVEEAGGQETQYF.

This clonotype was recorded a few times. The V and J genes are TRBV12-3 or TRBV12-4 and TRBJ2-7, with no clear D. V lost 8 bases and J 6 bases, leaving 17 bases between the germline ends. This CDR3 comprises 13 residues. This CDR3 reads CASHSTTASEQYF. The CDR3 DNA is TGTGCCAGCCACAGCACGACCGCCTCCGAGCAGTACTTC.